Listed here are 28 T cell receptor beta chains from one sample, sequenced in a study of T cells in Graves' hyperthyroidism and ophthalmopathy. Amplification yielded TCR beta CDR3 regions, with RNA transcripts as the source. When the TCR CDR3 underwent first-round RT-PCR, the HTBI primer set was used. Each CDR3 protein gets one entry after TCRdb re-called the multiplex PCR reads with MiXCR. Altogether approximately 700,000 distinct CDR3 sequences are present, about 17% being singletons, with the ten largest covering 8.4%. Sequencing input: blood. The source is a man between 18 and 29 years old with Graves' hyperthyroidism.

This clonotype appeared a few times. The chain couples TRBV13 to TRBJ1-1; 7 nucleotides match TRBD1. V was clipped by 4 bases and J by 11 bases; unmatched bases: 7. The germline V gene encodes CDR1 PRHDT and CDR2 FYEKMQ (reference sequence). The CDR3 runs 12 residues. The CDR3 nucleotides are TGTGCCAGCAGCTCTCGCGACAGGGTCGCTTTCTTT. Translation gives CASSSRDRVAFF.

The genes are TRBV7-9 and TRBJ2-7; TRBD2 is a possible D gene (5 bases). There are 14 residues in the CDR3. CDR1 and CDR2 (germline): SEHNR, FQNEAQ (reference sequence). Trimming removed 1 base from V and 5 bases from J, with 12 bases in between. The CDR3 is CASSLVGRRHEQYF. Here the CDR3 DNA reads TGTGCCAGCAGCTTAGTGGGAAGGAGGCACGAGCAGTACTTC.

The chain links TRBV11-2 to TRBJ2-3; weak D call: TRBD2 (6 bases). CDR3 length: 15 residues. Germline V lookup: CDR1 SGHAT, CDR2 FQNNGV. The V end lost 5 bases, the J end lost 3 bases, and 15 bases lay between the germline ends. CDR3 amino acids: CASSLLAPITDTQYF. The CDR3, as DNA: TGTGCCAGCAGCCTCCTAGCGCCAATTACAGATACGCAGTATTTT.

This clonotype was seen many times. V is TRBV6-1 and J is TRBJ2-3; no reliable D call. V was cut by 2 bases and J by 8 bases, with 17 bases left in between. Germline CDR1 and CDR2: MNHNS and SASEGT. The CDR3 spans 15 residues. CDR3 nucleotide sequence: TGTGCCAGCAGTGAAAAGACTCTCCTCCCATTTACGCAGTATTTT. Its translation: CASSEKTLLPFTQYF.

This clonotype was counted only a few times. The chain links TRBV6-1 to TRBJ1-5, with 8 bases identical to TRBD1. The CDR3 length is 15 residues. Germline assignment: CDR1 MNHNS and CDR2 SASEGT. Trimming cost V 5 bases and J 5 bases; bases outside gene matches: 8. Written as DNA, the CDR3 is TGTGCCAGCAGTCCCCGGGACAGGCGTTATCAGCCCCAGCATTTT. As protein: CASSPRDRRYQPQHF.

V gene TRBV20-1 combines with J gene TRBJ1-6; D call uncertain. CDR3 length: 16 residues. The V and J ends lost 0 bases and 2 bases respectively, with 11 bases between them. Germline V gene sequence: CDR1 DFQATT, CDR2 SNEGSKA (reference sequence). CDR3 sequence (DNA): TGCAGTGCTAGAGAGAAGGAGGAGGCCTATAATTCACCCCTCCACTTT. This gives the protein CSAREKEEAYNSPLHF.

The J gene is TRBJ2-5, the V gene TRBV6-2 or TRBV6-3, with 10 bases matching TRBD1. The CDR3 runs to 14 residues. V shed 6 bases and J 4 bases; nucleotides not matched to a gene: 5. The germline V gene has CDR1 MNHEY and CDR2 SVGEGT. CDR3: CASRHGTGVETQYF. CDR3 in DNA: TGTGCCAGCAGGCACGGGACAGGGGTAGAGACCCAGTACTTC.

This clonotype turned up a few times. This chain connects TRBV6-2 or TRBV6-3 to TRBJ1-2; 9 positions match TRBD1. The J segment lost 4 bases and the V segment lost 4 bases, leaving 7 bases of the junction unmatched. The CDR3 covers 15 residues. Per germline, CDR1 MNHEY and CDR2 SVGEGT. The CDR3 coding sequence is TGTGCCAGCAGTTTTACCGGGACAGGGTTCTATGGCTACACCTTC. It yields the protein CASSFTGTGFYGYTF.

This clonotype was seen many times. This sequence joins TRBV12-3 or TRBV12-4 and TRBJ2-1; D unresolved. This CDR3 is 11 amino acids long. Trimming removed 3 bases at V and 7 bases at J, with 4 bases between. The CDR3 DNA reads as TGTGCCAGCAGTTTCGGGAATGAGCAGTTCTTC. Residues: CASSFGNEQFF.

Many counts were recorded for this clonotype. A read error may be the cause here, since a much bigger clone is one base away. The V call is TRBV5-1, the J call TRBJ2-7; tentatively, D is TRBD1 or TRBD2 (5 bases each). With 0 bases removed from V and 3 bases from J, the gap between germline ends came to 10 bases. The germline CDR1 and CDR2 sequences are SGHRS and YFSETQ. The CDR3 runs 14 residues. CDR3 in amino acids: CASSLGDGFYEQYF. In DNA, the CDR3 is TGCGCCAGCAGCTTGGGGGACGGCTTCTACGAGCAGTACTTC.

The sample holds a few counts of this clonotype. The CDR3 region is CASKPGGNTGELFF. CDR3 coding DNA: TGTGCCAGCAAACCGGGAGGGAACACCGGGGAGCTGTTTTTT. The chain is built from TRBV28 and TRBJ2-2, with 7 bases identical to TRBD2. After removal of 7 bases from V and 1 base from J, the junction contained 3 bases not matched to a gene. CDR3 length: 14 amino acids. Germline V CDR1 and CDR2: MDHEN, SYDVKM.

V gene TRBV20-1 combines with J gene TRBJ2-1; 10 nucleotides agree with TRBD2. CDR1 is DFQATT and CDR2 is SNEGSKA in the germline V gene (reference sequence). After removal of 0 bases from V and 6 bases from J, the junction contained 8 bases not matched to a gene. The CDR3 is 16 amino acids. The CDR3 DNA reads TGCAGTGCTAGAGATCCGCTAGCGGGAGTCGGCAATGAGCAGTTCTTC. Encoded protein: CSARDPLAGVGNEQFF.

The chain joins TRBV2 to TRBJ2-1; TRBD2 aligns across 10 bases. From germline, CDR1 is SNHLY and CDR2 FYNNEI. The length of the CDR3 is 16 residues. V trimming: 7 bases; J trimming: 9 bases; junction bases outside the gene matches: 15. The CDR3 nucleotides read TGTGCCAGCACCGAAAACTGGGCTAGCGGGAGTGGTGAGCAGTTCTTC. Amino acids: CASTENWASGSGEQFF.

The sample holds many counts of this clonotype. The gene calls are TRBV6-1 and TRBJ2-1; D is perhaps TRBD2 (5 bases). Germline CDR1 reads MNHNS; CDR2 reads SASEGT. This CDR3 comprises 15 residues. Between the trimmed V and J ends, which lost 6 bases and 2 bases, there was a span of 14 bases. The CDR3 region has the DNA TGTGCCAGCAGCACTCCGACGGGGACCTACAATGAGCAGTTCTTC. Residues: CASSTPTGTYNEQFF.

The V call is TRBV20-1, the J call TRBJ2-1; D is ambiguous. The CDR3 is 17 amino acids. V was cut by 8 bases and J by 1 base, with 24 bases left in between. In germline, CDR1 is DFQATT, CDR2 SNEGSKA (reference sequence). The DNA for the CDR3 is TGCAGTCCACGGGCAGGTGCGATAGCCGGGTCCTACAATGAGCAGTTCTTC. The encoded protein is CSPRAGAIAGSYNEQFF.

This clonotype was counted many times. J is TRBJ1-4 and V is TRBV2, with a possible D match to TRBD1 (6 bases). Germline CDR1 is SNHLY and CDR2 is FYNNEI. The CDR3 covers 14 residues. V shed 0 bases and J shed 7 bases, with 9 bases lying between them. The CDR3 bases are TGTGCCAGCAGTGAAGCGCGGGGGCGTGAAAAACTGTTTTTT. Translated: CASSEARGREKLFF.

This clonotype was picked up a small number of times. V usage is TRBV6-1 and J usage is TRBJ2-5, with D possibly matching TRBD2 (5 bases). Germline CDR1 and CDR2: MNHNS and SASEGT. V lost 6 bases to trimming and J lost 3 bases, with 11 bases between them. The CDR3 loop spans 13 amino acids. CDR3 nucleotide sequence: TGTGCCAGCAGAGAACTGGGAGAAGAGACCCAGTACTTC. It yields the protein CASRELGEETQYF.

This clonotype was detected ten times or more. This chain uses TRBV12-3 or TRBV12-4 with TRBJ1-1, with 10 positions matching TRBD1. V was clipped by 3 bases and J by 6 bases; unmatched bases: 7. There are 15 residues in the CDR3. CDR3 in amino acids: CASSFLGQGDAEAFF. The CDR3 nucleotides read TGTGCCAGCAGTTTCCTCGGACAGGGGGACGCTGAAGCTTTCTTT.

This clonotype came up many times. V usage is TRBV12-3 or TRBV12-4 and J usage is TRBJ1-6; D remains ambiguous. This CDR3 spans 12 amino acids. The V end lost 3 bases, the J end lost 8 bases, and 5 bases lay between the germline ends. DNA for the CDR3: TGTGCCAGCAGTTTTTGGGATTCACCCCTCCACTTT. Translating it yields CASSFWDSPLHF.

The rearrangement joins TRBV7-9 to TRBJ1-5; unclear D gene. The CDR3 totals 13 residues. Per germline, CDR1 SEHNR and CDR2 FQNEAQ (reference sequence). V dropped 1 base and J dropped 6 bases, with 7 bases sitting between them. The CDR3 coding sequence is TGTGCCAGCAGCTTAGGTTTGAGTCAGCCCCAGCATTTT. Its protein product is CASSLGLSQPQHF.

This clonotype appeared many times. CDR3 sequence: CAISVSGASTDTQYF. CDR3 bases: TGTGCCATCAGTGTTAGCGGGGCCAGCACAGATACGCAGTATTTT. This chain links TRBV10-3 with TRBJ2-3, with TRBD2 identical over 8 bases. This CDR3 region has 15 residues. Germline CDR1 reads ENHRY; CDR2 reads SYGVKD. V was clipped by 4 bases and J by 0 bases; unmatched bases: 3.

This clonotype was seen many times. The V gene is TRBV30, the J gene TRBJ2-2; D remains ambiguous. Deletions cut 3 bases from V and 4 bases from J, with 12 bases between. The CDR3 consists of 14 residues. Germline V gene sequence: CDR1 GTSNPN, CDR2 SVGIG (reference sequence). The CDR3 loop is CAWSVHPSTGELFF. As DNA, the CDR3 is TGTGCCTGGAGCGTACATCCTTCCACCGGGGAGCTGTTTTTT.

This chain uses TRBV6-1 with TRBJ1-6, with unresolved D. V lost 6 bases and J lost 7, with 16 bases in between. Germline V CDR1 and CDR2: MNHNS, SASEGT. This CDR3 comprises 15 residues. The CDR3 spells CASRARTVLNSPLHF. The CDR3 nucleotides read TGTGCCAGCAGAGCCCGGACGGTTTTGAATTCACCCCTCCACTTT.

The chain uses TRBV15 and TRBJ2-1, with D perhaps TRBD1 (5 bases). Germline V gives CDR1 LNHNV, CDR2 YYDKDF (reference sequence). The CDR3 contains 16 residues. Trimming removed 4 bases from V and 4 bases from J, with 17 bases in between. CDR3 loop: CATSTGSGWTYNEQFF. The CDR3 coding sequence is TGTGCCACCAGCACTGGTTCCGGTTGGACATACAATGAGCAGTTCTTC.

This clonotype was counted a few times. This chain joins TRBV20-1 and TRBJ1-6, with D uncertain. CDR3 length: 14 residues. Germline V lookup: CDR1 DFQATT, CDR2 SNEGSKA (reference sequence). Deletions cut 1 base from V and 7 bases from J, with 11 bases between. CDR3 in amino acids: CSARVAGMNSPLHF. The CDR3 region has the DNA TGCAGTGCTAGAGTGGCGGGAATGAATTCACCCCTCCACTTT.

This clonotype appeared many times. The genes are TRBV7-8 and TRBJ2-2; D tentatively fits TRBD1 or TRBD2 (5 bases each). This CDR3 contains 14 residues. V lost 4 bases and J 5 bases, leaving 11 bases between the germline ends. Per the germline V gene, CDR1 is SGHVS and CDR2 is FQNEAQ. Written as DNA, the CDR3 is TGTGCCAGCAGCTCCCCAGAGGGGACCGGGGAGCTGTTTTTT. Its translation is CASSSPEGTGELFF.

On this clonotype itself: A read error may account for a junction end that differs from germline. This chain links TRBV3-1 with TRBJ2-1; D is uncertain. CDR3 length: 14 amino acids. Per the germline V gene, CDR1 is LGHDT and CDR2 is YNNKEL (reference sequence). CDR3 residues: CAGSQRGTYNEQFF. DNA for the CDR3: TGTGCCGGCAGCCAAAGAGGTACCTACAATGAGCAGTTCTTC.

The rearrangement links TRBV29-1 to TRBJ2-2; 9 bases are shared with TRBD2. Germline V gives CDR1 SQVTM, CDR2 ANQGSEA. The CDR3 extends over 19 amino acids. V gave up 0 bases and J gave up 6 bases; unmatched junction bases: 17. The CDR3 sequence: CSVEDNLSDSGRNAGELFF. Written as DNA, the CDR3 is TGCAGCGTTGAAGATAACCTCTCGGATAGCGGGAGAAACGCCGGGGAGCTGTTTTTT.